The 32 T cell receptor beta chains in this list originate from one sample, sequenced in a study of shared clonotypes between healthy human individuals. Clones were read by immunoSEQ multiplex PCR, and TCRdb kept only the in-frame ones, dropping some. The sample holds 2,500,000 or so clones, 85% to 95% seen once. Sequencing was done on a sample of naive CD4+ T cells from PBMCs. Sample subset: CD45RA+ positively selected. These receptors all come from a man in his late teens or twenties in good health. Some clones in this sample may be carry-over from other donors' samples.

The V call is TRBV18, the J call TRBJ2-7, with a possible D match to TRBD1 (6 bases). Trimming shortened V by 3 bases and J by 5 bases, and 23 bases separated the two germline ends. CDR1 is KGHSH and CDR2 is LQKENI in the germline V gene. This CDR3 has 17 amino acids. The CDR3 loop is CASSPPWGTQGPNEQYF. CDR3 nucleotide sequence: TGTGCCAGCTCACCCCCGTGGGGGACACAGGGACCTAACGAGCAGTACTTC.

CDR3 region: CASLGGLVGQPQHF. The CDR3 DNA follows: TGTGCCAGCCTAGGGGGTTTGGTGGGTCAGCCCCAGCATTTT. The chain combines TRBV28 with TRBJ1-5, with D maybe TRBD1 (6 bases). The CDR3 is made up of 14 amino acids. Trimming left V 8 bases short and J 6 bases short, with 17 bases between. Germline CDR1 is MDHEN and CDR2 is SYDVKM.

V gene TRBV4-1 combines with J gene TRBJ1-2; unclear D gene. Germline V gene sequence: CDR1 MGHRA, CDR2 YSYEKL. Trimming cost V 2 bases and J 5 bases, with 15 bases left between them. The CDR3 is made up of 15 amino acids. CDR3 sequence (DNA): TGCGCCAGCAGCCAACTCGGCTCCCCGAGTTATGGCTACACCTTC. Protein: CASSQLGSPSYGYTF.

The J gene is TRBJ1-1, the V gene TRBV7-3; 9 bases are a match to TRBD1. Germline CDR1 reads SGHTA; CDR2 reads FQGTGA. This CDR3 is built from 15 residues. V lost 4 bases, J lost 5 bases, and 8 bases stayed unmatched. As DNA, the CDR3 is TGTGCCAGCAGCTCTATTACAGGGGGCGAAACTGAAGCTTTCTTT. Encoded protein: CASSSITGGETEAFF. The full variable domain, completed using reference TRBV7-3 and TRBJ1-1, is GAGVSQTPSNKVTEKGKYVELRCDPISGHTALYWYRQSLGQGPEFLIYFQGTGAADDSGLPNDRFFAVRPEGSVSTLKIQRTERGDSAVYLCASSSITGGETEAFFGQGTRLTVV.

Comments on this clone: Other DNA sequences in this sample translate to the same CDR3. This chain connects TRBV10-3 to TRBJ1-4; D is undetermined. V was cut by 3 bases and J by 3 bases, with 8 bases left in between. Germline assignment: CDR1 ENHRY and CDR2 SYGVKD. The CDR3 spans 14 residues. The CDR3 DNA is TGTGCCATCAGTGAAGGTGGGGCTAATGAAAAACTGTTTTTT. This translates into CAISEGGANEKLFF.

This chain uses TRBV7-2 with TRBJ2-7; D might be TRBD2 (5 bases). The ends were cut back, 2 bases at V and 5 bases at J, with 10 bases in the middle. In germline, CDR1 is SGHTA, CDR2 FQGNSA. This CDR3 is built from 13 residues. CDR3 protein: CASSLIGGDEQYF. The CDR3 nucleotides read TGTGCCAGCAGCTTAATCGGAGGAGACGAGCAGTACTTC. Full variable domain (rest looked up from reference TRBV7-2 and TRBJ2-7): GAGVSQSPSNKVTEKGKDVELRCDPISGHTALYWYRQSLGQGLEFLIYFQGNSAPDKSGLPSDRFSAERTGGSVSTLTIQRTQQEDSAVYLCASSLIGGDEQYFGPGTRLTVT.

The chain has TRBV2 and TRBJ1-2; no definite D call. The length of the CDR3 is 15 residues. Trimming shortened V by 7 bases and J by 5 bases, and 20 bases separated the two germline ends. CDR1 SNHLY and CDR2 FYNNEI come from the germline V gene. CDR3 protein: CASTYDPRANYGYTF. The DNA for the CDR3 is TGTGCCAGCACCTACGACCCAAGGGCAAATTATGGCTACACCTTC.

Turning to this clone: The sample holds other DNA sequences that translate to the same CDR3. The CDR3 here is CASSLGQNQPQHF. The CDR3 DNA sequence: TGTGCCAGCAGCTTGGGCCAAAATCAGCCCCAGCATTTT. V is TRBV7-2 and J is TRBJ1-5; D uncertain. Per germline, CDR1 SGHTA and CDR2 FQGNSA. CDR3 length: 13 amino acids. The V end lost 3 bases, the J end lost 4 bases, and 7 bases lay between the germline ends.

The chain carries TRBV4-3 and TRBJ1-3; tentative D call: TRBD1 (5 bases). Germline CDR1 and CDR2: LGHNA and YSLEER. Trimming took 1 base from V and 0 from J, leaving 19 bases between them. The CDR3 spans 19 residues. CDR3 sequence (DNA): TGCGCCAGCAGCCAAGTCCCGGGCAGTGACAGCCTCTCTGGAAACACCATATATTTT. The encoded protein is CASSQVPGSDSLSGNTIYF.

On this clone: Other DNA variants within this sample encode the same CDR3. In nucleotides, the CDR3 is TGTGCCACCAGCAGAGATGTTGACGGGGAGCAGTTCTTC. Amino acids: CATSRDVDGEQFF. J is TRBJ2-1 and V is TRBV15; no firm D call. The CDR3 extends over 13 amino acids. Germline CDR1 is LNHNV and CDR2 is YYDKDF (reference sequence). V lost 0 bases and J lost 10, with 10 bases in between.

This clone was observed a single time. V gene TRBV7-2 combines with J gene TRBJ2-1; D gene uncertain. This CDR3 is built from 12 residues. The germline CDR1 and CDR2 sequences are SGHTA and FQGNSA. V was cut by 5 bases and J by 6 bases, with 8 bases left in between. The CDR3 DNA reads as TGTGCCAGCAGCCTCACCCTCAATGAGCAGTTCTTC. This translates into CASSLTLNEQFF.

This chain connects TRBV7-2 to TRBJ2-1, with 11 bases that match TRBD2. Germline-derived CDR1 and CDR2 are SGHTA and FQGNSA. The CDR3 spans 16 residues. J was trimmed by 9 bases and V by 8 bases; bases with no gene match: 15. The CDR3 bases are TGTGCCAGCGGGACCATCGGGACTAGCGGACGGCGTGAGCAGTTCTTC. This gives the protein CASGTIGTSGRREQFF.

The CDR3 reads CASSRMGRGAYNEQFF. CDR3 nucleotides: TGTGCCAGCAGTCGAATGGGCAGGGGAGCCTACAATGAGCAGTTCTTC. The rearrangement uses TRBV25-1 and TRBJ2-1; maybe TRBD1 (6 bases). Deletions cut 5 bases from V and 2 bases from J, with 16 bases between. The germline gives CDR1 MGHDK, CDR2 SYGVNS. This CDR3 comprises 16 residues.

The gene calls are TRBV7-8 and TRBJ2-7; D gene unclear. The ends were cut back, 0 bases at V and 2 bases at J, with 11 bases in the middle. CDR3 length: 15 residues. CDR1 is SGHVS and CDR2 is FQNEAQ in the germline V gene. Written as DNA, the CDR3 is TGTGCCAGCAGCTTAGCGCTAGGTGGCACCTACGAGCAGTACTTC. Translation gives CASSLALGGTYEQYF.

The V gene is TRBV19, the J gene TRBJ1-3, with a tentative D call TRBD1 (5 bases). CDR1 is LNHDA and CDR2 is SQIVND in the germline V gene (reference sequence). Trimming stripped 4 bases from V and 0 bases from J, with 7 bases between. The CDR3 length is 14 residues. CDR3 coding DNA: TGTGCCAGTAGTAAGGACAACTCTGGAAACACCATATATTTT. Its protein product is CASSKDNSGNTIYF.

CDR3 in amino acids: CASSLAGISNQPQHF. The CDR3 DNA reads TGTGCCAGCAGCTTGGCAGGGATTAGCAATCAGCCCCAGCATTTT. V usage is TRBV5-6 and J usage is TRBJ1-5, with D perhaps matching TRBD1 (5 bases). Germline V gene lookup returns CDR1 SGHDT and CDR2 YYEEEE. V was clipped by 0 bases and J by 0 bases, with 7 bases between them. The CDR3 loop spans 15 amino acids.

This clone was counted a single time. The V gene is TRBV4-3, the J gene TRBJ1-3, with a weak D call TRBD1 (5 bases). Trimming removed 0 bases from V and 0 bases from J, with 9 bases in between. The V gene's germline CDR1 is LGHNA and CDR2 YSLEER. The CDR3 runs 16 residues. CDR3 residues: CASSQDSGLSGNTIYF. Here the CDR3 DNA reads TGCGCCAGCAGCCAAGATTCAGGGCTCTCTGGAAACACCATATATTTT.

V is TRBV10-3 and J is TRBJ2-5; 7 bases align to TRBD2. Germline V CDR1 and CDR2: ENHRY, SYGVKD. Trimming at V came to 10 bases and at J to 1 base, leaving 3 bases not matched to a gene. CDR3 length equals 12 residues. DNA of the CDR3: TGTGCCAGTAGCGGGTCCCAAGAGACCCAGTACTTC. Translating it yields CASSGSQETQYF.

The chain is built from TRBV28 and TRBJ1-2; no clear D gene. The germline CDR1 and CDR2 sequences are MDHEN and SYDVKM. This CDR3 spans 13 amino acids. The V gene lost 6 bases and the J gene lost 4 bases, with 12 bases spanning the gap. The CDR3: CASREQAGYGYTF. CDR3 coding DNA: TGTGCCAGCAGGGAACAAGCGGGCTATGGCTACACCTTC.

On this clone itself: A read error may account for a junction end that differs from germline. The chain combines TRBV19 with TRBJ2-7, with D unclear. Per the germline V gene, CDR1 is LNHDA and CDR2 is SQIVND (reference sequence). The CDR3 contains 13 residues. DNA for the CDR3: TGTGCCACTAGTATTAGTGGGACCTACGAGCAGTACTTC. As protein: CATSISGTYEQYF.

The chain employs TRBV6-5 and TRBJ1-4; D might be TRBD1 (5 bases). This CDR3 comprises 15 residues. V dropped 0 bases and J dropped 7 bases, with 12 bases sitting between them. Germline CDR1 is MNHEY and CDR2 is SVGAGI. CDR3 sequence reads: CASSYSPGGGEKLFF. CDR3 DNA: TGTGCCAGCAGTTACTCTCCGGGCGGGGGTGAAAAACTGTTTTTT.

V and J are TRBV5-1 and TRBJ2-1; 7 bases align to TRBD2. Germline assignment: CDR1 SGHRS and CDR2 YFSETQ. This CDR3 comprises 15 residues. The V and J ends lost 2 bases and 6 bases, in that order; junction bases with no gene match: 8. As DNA, the CDR3 is TGCGCCAGCAGCTTCCTAGCGGCCCCTTCCAATGAGCAGTTCTTC. Translation gives CASSFLAAPSNEQFF.

This chain links TRBV9 with TRBJ2-3, with 11 bases lining up with TRBD2. From germline, CDR1 is SGDLS and CDR2 YYNGEE. The junction had 6 bases not matched to a gene; V was cut back by 3 bases and J by 6 bases. The CDR3 spans 15 residues. This chain's CDR3 is CASSALAGEWDTQYF. CDR3 DNA: TGTGCCAGCAGCGCACTAGCGGGAGAATGGGATACGCAGTATTTT.

The rearrangement links TRBV5-1 to TRBJ1-1; perhaps TRBD1 as D (6 bases). The CDR3 has 16 amino acids. Germline V gene lookup returns CDR1 SGHRS and CDR2 YFSETQ. The V gene lost 4 bases and the J gene lost 4 bases, with 20 bases spanning the gap. The CDR3 here is CASSPLRGGWVTEAFF. The CDR3 nucleotides are TGCGCCAGCAGCCCGTTACGGGGGGGCTGGGTCACTGAAGCTTTCTTT.

The chain recombines TRBV5-4 with TRBJ2-2, with D unresolved. V lost 2 bases and J lost 5, with 4 bases in between. Germline CDR1 and CDR2: SGHNT and YYREEE (reference sequence). This CDR3 region has 12 residues. The CDR3 nucleotides are TGTGCCAGCAGCTTCAGGACCGGGGAGCTGTTTTTT. This encodes CASSFRTGELFF. The full variable domain, its missing parts supplied by reference TRBV5-4 and TRBJ2-2, is ETGVTQSPTHLIKTRGQQVTLRCSSQSGHNTVSWYQQALGQGPQFIFQYYREEENGRGNFPPRFSGLQFPNYSSELNVNALELDDSALYLCASSFRTGELFFGEGSRLTVL.

The V gene is TRBV19, the J gene TRBJ2-5, with TRBD1 matching over 7 bases. The CDR3 spans 14 residues. V shed 4 bases, J shed 5 bases, and the junction held 7 bases outside the gene matches. The germline CDR1 and CDR2 sequences are LNHDA and SQIVND (reference sequence). The CDR3 region has the DNA TGTGCCAGTAGTAAGGGACAGACCTTTGAGACCCAGTACTTC. This codes for CASSKGQTFETQYF.

This chain links TRBV14 with TRBJ2-7; 7 bases line up with TRBD1. Germline V gene lookup returns CDR1 SGHDN and CDR2 FVKESK. With V trimmed by 4 bases and J by 3 bases, 9 bases remained unmatched. CDR3 size: 15 residues. As DNA, the CDR3 is TGTGCCAGCAGCCCGGCTCCCGGGACAGTCTACGAGCAGTACTTC. Amino acids: CASSPAPGTVYEQYF.

The chain carries TRBV19 and TRBJ1-1; D unclear. Germline V gene data show CDR1 as LNHDA and CDR2 as SQIVND (reference sequence). This CDR3 contains 12 residues. V gave up 5 bases and J gave up 9 bases, with 13 bases separating them. The CDR3 region is CASSFRSAQAFF. The CDR3 coding sequence is TGTGCCAGTAGTTTCCGTTCCGCCCAAGCTTTCTTT.

CDR3 residues: CASSPLGGGDYGYTF. CDR3 sequence (DNA): TGTGCCAGCTCACCACTGGGAGGAGGTGACTATGGCTACACCTTC. This sequence joins TRBV18 and TRBJ1-2; D remains unclear. The CDR3 has 15 amino acids. Germline CDR1 is KGHSH and CDR2 is LQKENI. Between the trimmed V and J ends, which lost 1 base and 3 bases, there was a span of 12 bases.

V usage is TRBV27 and J usage is TRBJ1-5, with D possibly TRBD1 on 5 matching bases. Trimming shortened V by 4 bases and J by 10 bases, and 17 bases separated the two germline ends. Germline V gives CDR1 MNHEY, CDR2 SMNVEV (reference sequence). The CDR3 runs 14 residues. In nucleotides, the CDR3 is TGTGCCAGCAGTTCGACACGCGGGGGTGTCCCCCAGCATTTT. Translation gives CASSSTRGGVPQHF.

As DNA, the CDR3 is TGCGCCAGCAGCTTGACGACAGGGTGGACAGATACGCAGTATTTT. Protein product: CASSLTTGWTDTQYF. The V gene is TRBV5-1, the J gene TRBJ2-3; 7 bases are shared with TRBD1. The CDR3 sequence is 15 residues long. Per the germline V gene, CDR1 is SGHRS and CDR2 is YFSETQ. Trimming removed 1 base from V and 3 bases from J; junction bases left unmatched: 5.

J is TRBJ2-3 and V is TRBV5-3; D assignment may be TRBD1 or TRBD2 (5 bases each). TRBV5-3 is sorted into the ORF group, with uncertain function. V was clipped by 2 bases and J by 5 bases, with 21 bases between them. The length of the CDR3 is 17 residues. CDR3 DNA: TGTGCCAGAAGCTTAGATCGACCGGGACGTAAGAAAGATACGCAGTATTTT. It yields the protein CARSLDRPGRKKDTQYF.